The 27 T cell receptor beta chains reported below all come from one sample, sequenced in a study of T-cell memory formation after mild COVID-19. TCRdb analysed the 5' RACE reads with MiXCR anew, one entry per CDR3 protein. The table includes about 130,000 distinct CDR3 sequences, approximately 15% detected once. Specimen: PBMCs or a T cell subset sorted from them (not recorded which). The receptor source for this set is an adult woman who had mild COVID-19 (a few samples of this study predate the infection). Cell type and time point are not known.

This rearrangement joins TRBV28 to TRBJ2-7, with D unclear. V lost 3 bases, J lost 3 bases, and 9 bases lay in between. CDR3 length equals 13 residues. CDR1 is MDHEN, CDR2 SYDVKM, per germline. The CDR3 bases are TGTGCCAGCAGTTTCGGGTTACTCTACGAGCAGTACTTC. This sequence encodes CASSFGLLYEQYF.

This chain connects TRBV12-3 or TRBV12-4 to TRBJ2-1, with 7 positions matching TRBD2. The CDR3 is made up of 14 amino acids. V lost 4 bases and J lost 7; bases outside the gene matches: 7. CDR3 region: CASSSLLRENEQFF. The CDR3 DNA sequence: TGTGCCAGCAGTTCTCTCTTGCGGGAGAATGAGCAGTTCTTC.

V gene TRBV7-9 combines with J gene TRBJ2-7; D unclear. The V and J ends lost 1 base and 5 bases respectively, with 12 bases between them. The germline V gene encodes CDR1 SEHNR and CDR2 FQNEAQ (reference sequence). The CDR3 is made up of 14 amino acids. This chain's CDR3 is CASSLEESLHEQYF. CDR3 in DNA: TGTGCCAGCAGCTTAGAGGAATCCCTTCACGAGCAGTACTTC.

This clonotype was counted a few times. The V and J genes are TRBV15 and TRBJ2-7, with D perhaps given as TRBD1 or TRBD2 (5 bases each). V was pared by 1 base and J by 3 bases, with 13 bases between. This CDR3 contains 15 residues. Per the germline V gene, CDR1 is LNHNV and CDR2 is YYDKDF (reference sequence). CDR3 sequence (DNA): TGTGCCACCAGCAGAGTTCGGGACGTAATCTACGAGCAGTACTTC. This translates into CATSRVRDVIYEQYF.

This clonotype showed up just a few times. The chain combines TRBV2 with TRBJ2-7; 8 bases map to TRBD1. This CDR3 is built from 11 residues. The V gene end was trimmed by 8 bases and the J gene end by 3 bases; junction bases not matched to a gene: 0. Germline assignment: CDR1 SNHLY and CDR2 FYNNEI. The CDR3 bases are TGTGCCAGCGGGACAGGCTACGAGCAGTACTTC. Translated: CASGTGYEQYF. The entire variable domain, with the rest obtained from reference TRBV2 and TRBJ2-7, is as follows: EPEVTQTPSHQVTQMGQEVILRCVPISNHLYFYWYRQILGQKVEFLVSFYNNEISEKSEIFDDQFSVERPDGSNFTLKIRSTKLEDSAMYFCASGTGYEQYFGPGTRLTVT.

V usage is TRBV7-3 and J usage is TRBJ1-1; D uncertain. V lost 5 bases and J 7 bases, leaving 11 bases between the germline ends. The CDR3 runs 12 residues. The V gene's germline CDR1 is SGHTA and CDR2 FQGTGA. CDR3 DNA sequence: TGTGCCAGCAGCGGAAGGGTCAGTGAAGCTTTCTTT. Its translation is CASSGRVSEAFF. The entire variable domain, with the rest obtained from reference TRBV7-3 and TRBJ1-1, is as follows: GAGVSQTPSNKVTEKGKYVELRCDPISGHTALYWYRQSLGQGPEFLIYFQGTGAADDSGLPNDRFFAVRPEGSVSTLKIQRTERGDSAVYLCASSGRVSEAFFGQGTRLTVV.

This clonotype was detected many times. The gene calls are TRBV5-1 and TRBJ2-7; 11 positions agree with TRBD2. The germline gives CDR1 SGHRS, CDR2 YFSETQ. The J segment lost 6 bases and the V segment lost 7 bases, leaving 6 bases of the junction unmatched. The CDR3 loop spans 13 amino acids. CDR3 in DNA: TGCGCCAGCCATCTCGGGACTAGCGGCGAGCAGTACTTC. Translation gives CASHLGTSGEQYF.

The chain employs TRBV24-1 and TRBJ1-2; tentative D call: TRBD1 (6 bases). The CDR3 has 15 residues. The germline gives CDR1 KGHDR, CDR2 SFDVKD. V shed 2 bases and J shed 2 bases, with 11 bases lying between them. For the CDR3, the DNA is TGTGCCACCAGTGATTACAGGGAATCCAACTATGGCTACACCTTC. Translating it yields CATSDYRESNYGYTF.

The chain couples TRBV29-1 to TRBJ2-1; TRBD2 matches at 16 bases. The CDR3 has 16 amino acids. J was trimmed by 2 bases and V by 7 bases; bases with no gene match: 5. From germline, CDR1 is SQVTM and CDR2 ANQGSEA. The CDR3 sequence: CSGGTSGGETYNEQFF. In nucleotides, the CDR3 is TGCAGCGGAGGGACTAGCGGGGGGGAGACCTACAATGAGCAGTTCTTC.

The chain employs TRBV7-2 and TRBJ1-2; D unclear. V gave up 0 bases and J gave up 8 bases, with 16 bases separating them. Germline V gene data show CDR1 as SGHTA and CDR2 as FQGNSA. The CDR3 is 15 residues long. The CDR3 region has the DNA TGTGCCAGCAGCTTAGCGACCAATCTCGCGAGAGGCTACACCTTC. Translation: CASSLATNLARGYTF.

V usage is TRBV3-1 and J usage is TRBJ2-2; 10 bases line up with TRBD2. J lost 5 bases, V lost 5 bases, and 14 bases had no gene match. CDR1 LGHDT and CDR2 YNNKEL come from the germline V gene (reference sequence). The CDR3 is 18 residues long. In DNA form, the CDR3 reads TGTGCCAGCAGCGGCGGGCCAGCGGGAGGGCCGGGGACCGGGGAGCTGTTTTTT. Residues: CASSGGPAGGPGTGELFF.

The chain recombines TRBV3-1 with TRBJ1-1, with 11 bases aligning to TRBD1. Trimming removed 5 bases from V and 6 bases from J; junction bases left unmatched: 8. There are 15 residues in the CDR3. Germline V gene sequence: CDR1 LGHDT, CDR2 YNNKEL (reference sequence). The CDR3 sequence is CASSSWDRGSPEAFF. CDR3 nucleotides: TGTGCCAGCAGCTCCTGGGACAGGGGGTCGCCTGAAGCTTTCTTT.

This chain connects TRBV12-3 or TRBV12-4 to TRBJ2-7, with 8 bases identical to TRBD1. Trimming at V came to 5 bases and at J to 2 bases, leaving 8 bases not matched to a gene. The CDR3 consists of 15 residues. CDR3 region: CASSPGTGPPYEQYF. CDR3 nucleotide sequence: TGTGCCAGCAGTCCTGGGACAGGCCCTCCCTACGAGCAGTACTTC.

This clonotype was seen only a few times. The rearrangement uses TRBV6-6 and TRBJ1-1; D might be TRBD1 (6 bases). Germline V lookup: CDR1 MNHNY, CDR2 SVGAGI (reference sequence). CDR3 size: 13 residues. V was pared by 2 bases and J by 4 bases, with 8 bases between. The DNA for the CDR3 is TGTGCCAGCAGTTACAAGGGGGGCACTGAAGCTTTCTTT. Amino acids: CASSYKGGTEAFF.

The chain carries TRBV13 and TRBJ2-5; a possible D gene is TRBD1 (5 bases). Germline V gene lookup returns CDR1 PRHDT and CDR2 FYEKMQ (reference sequence). The V gene lost 1 base and the J gene lost 2 bases, with 11 bases spanning the gap. The CDR3 consists of 15 residues. The DNA of the CDR3 is TGTGCCAGCAGCTTAGAGGGGTCCCCTCAAGAGACCCAGTACTTC. This translates into CASSLEGSPQETQYF.

The chain is built from TRBV30 and TRBJ1-2; possibly TRBD1 for D (6 bases). Trimming removed 8 bases from V and 2 bases from J, with 15 bases in between. There are 13 residues in the CDR3. Germline-derived CDR1 and CDR2 are GTSNPN and SVGIG (reference sequence). CDR3 amino acids: CARQGQGNYGYTF. CDR3 DNA sequence: TGTGCCCGACAAGGGCAGGGGAACTATGGCTACACCTTC.

This clonotype was seen more than once but under ten times. J is TRBJ1-2 and V is TRBV12-3 or TRBV12-4, with 7 nucleotides matching TRBD1. The CDR3 totals 12 residues. The ends lost 8 bases at V and 6 bases at J; junction bases unmatched: 6. Here the CDR3 DNA reads TGTGCCAGCGGAGGGGGCGGTAATGGCTACACCTTC. This sequence encodes CASGGGGNGYTF.

This clonotype was recorded at least ten times. The CDR3 DNA is TGCGCCAGCAGCTTGGTAGCGGGGAGCAATCAGCCCCAGCATTTT. It translates to CASSLVAGSNQPQHF. The V call is TRBV5-1, the J call TRBJ1-5; D unresolved. The CDR3 sequence is 15 residues long. V lost 0 bases and J 1 base, leaving 8 bases between the germline ends. CDR1 is SGHRS and CDR2 is YFSETQ in the germline V gene. Variable domain in full (rest from reference TRBV5-1 and TRBJ1-5): KAGVTQTPRYLIKTRGQQVTLSCSPISGHRSVSWYQQTPGQGLQFLFEYFSETQRNKGNFPGRFSGRQFSNSRSEMNVSTLELGDSALYLCASSLVAGSNQPQHFGDGTRLSIL.

J is TRBJ2-1 and V is TRBV7-2, with TRBD2 matching over 9 bases. V lost 9 bases to trimming and J lost 6 bases; unmatched junction nucleotides: 9. This CDR3 comprises 14 residues. Germline V CDR1 and CDR2: SGHTA, FQGNSA. CDR3 DNA sequence: TGTGCCAGGGGGACTAGCCCCACGCTCAATGAGCAGTTCTTC. It yields the protein CARGTSPTLNEQFF.

This clonotype has only a few counts. The rearrangement joins TRBV27 to TRBJ2-7, with unresolved D. The germline V gene has CDR1 MNHEY and CDR2 SMNVEV (reference sequence). V lost 3 bases to trimming and J lost 5 bases, with 8 bases between them. The CDR3 length is 12 residues. The CDR3 DNA sequence: TGTGCCAGCAGTTTTATTGGTAACGAGCAGTACTTC. Encoded protein: CASSFIGNEQYF.

The chain uses TRBV4-1 and TRBJ2-7; a weak D match, TRBD1 (6 bases). The V end lost 8 bases, the J end lost 3 bases, and 23 bases lay between the germline ends. From germline, CDR1 is MGHRA and CDR2 YSYEKL. The CDR3 runs 16 residues. The CDR3 sequence: CASRWTAEEGYYEQYF. The CDR3 nucleotides are TGCGCCAGCCGGTGGACAGCCGAGGAAGGGTACTACGAGCAGTACTTC.

The chain has TRBV30 and TRBJ1-5, with 7 bases aligning to TRBD1. CDR1 GTSNPN and CDR2 SVGIG come from the germline V gene (reference sequence). J was trimmed by 6 bases and V by 0 bases; bases with no gene match: 8. The CDR3 is 15 amino acids. CDR3 sequence reads: CAWSVSTGATQPQHF. As DNA, the CDR3 is TGTGCCTGGAGTGTATCAACAGGGGCCACTCAGCCCCAGCATTTT.

The chain has TRBV4-1 and TRBJ1-2; D may be TRBD1 (6 bases). CDR3 size: 14 residues. Per the germline V gene, CDR1 is MGHRA and CDR2 is YSYEKL. Deletions cut 4 bases from V and 4 bases from J, with 13 bases between. The CDR3, as DNA: TGCGCCAGCAGCCTACCGGGGGGGCCCTATGGCTACACCTTC. This codes for CASSLPGGPYGYTF.

This clonotype appeared a few times. CDR3 region: CSARSRRLQETQYF. The DNA for the CDR3 is TGCAGTGCTAGATCCAGGAGGCTTCAAGAGACCCAGTACTTC. The chain employs TRBV20-1 and TRBJ2-5, with D possibly being TRBD2 (5 bases). Deletions cut 2 bases from V and 2 bases from J, with 12 bases between. This CDR3 contains 14 residues. Germline CDR1 and CDR2: DFQATT and SNEGSKA (reference sequence).

This chain connects TRBV27 to TRBJ2-5; D perhaps matches TRBD1 (6 bases). The CDR3 is made up of 14 amino acids. V was trimmed by 6 bases and J by 3 bases, leaving 14 bases between them. Per germline, CDR1 MNHEY and CDR2 SMNVEV (reference sequence). The CDR3 reads CASRTLRGKETQYF. CDR3 nucleotides: TGTGCCAGCAGGACTCTTAGGGGGAAAGAGACCCAGTACTTC.

This clonotype has just a few counts. The chain carries TRBV6-5 and TRBJ2-7; a weak D match, TRBD1 (7 bases). Germline loops: CDR1 MNHEY, CDR2 SVGAGI. This CDR3 is 16 amino acids long. V was trimmed by 7 bases and J by 2 bases, leaving 21 bases between them. The CDR3 region has the DNA TGTGCCAGCATCCCCCTCGCCAGGGGGGCGCCCTACGAGCAGTACTTC. Translated: CASIPLARGAPYEQYF.

This sequence joins TRBV7-2 and TRBJ2-7; 12 bases are shared with TRBD1. Germline V gene sequence: CDR1 SGHTA, CDR2 FQGNSA. With 0 bases clipped from V and 4 bases from J, the junction kept 4 bases outside the gene matches. The CDR3 totals 16 residues. Written as DNA, the CDR3 is TGTGCCAGCAGCTTAGCCGGGACAGGGGGCGGTTACGAGCAGTACTTC. Amino acids: CASSLAGTGGGYEQYF.